The T cell receptor (beta chain) described here comes from a study of beta chain features in type 1 diabetes. At the level of the study: Cell yields, gender and age were comparable in patients and healthy donors. The number of sorted cells examined across all samples was around 98 million.

V was pared by 5 bases and J by 0 bases, with 11 bases between. The CDR3 covers 14 residues. Germline V gene lookup returns CDR1 SEHNR and CDR2 FQNEAQ (reference sequence). This clone was seen a handful of times. Its antigen is unidentified. Expressed TCRB transcripts were sequenced because the isolated RNA had all been reverse transcribed beforehand. The protocol was immunoSEQ multiplex PCR, while the TCRdb copy is restricted to in-frame clones and leaves out a portion. In the table there are tens of thousands of clones, 50% to 75% of which are singletons. Based on CD45RO/CCR7/CD25/CD127/CD95/CD27, CD4+ regulatory, stem cell-like memory, naive and central memory cells were sorted. Whole-study findings and limits: Type 1 diabetes patients showed a moderate but significant shortening of TCRB CDR3s in all four CD4+ subsets.

The TCR was taken from a woman aged 25 to 45 in good health. The source material was Tregs from blood. The chain links TRBV7-9 to TRBJ2-7, with D uncertain. For the CDR3, the DNA is TGTGCCAGCAGCCCGATCCTAAGCTCCTACGAGCAGTACTTC. Amino acids: CASSPILSSYEQYF.